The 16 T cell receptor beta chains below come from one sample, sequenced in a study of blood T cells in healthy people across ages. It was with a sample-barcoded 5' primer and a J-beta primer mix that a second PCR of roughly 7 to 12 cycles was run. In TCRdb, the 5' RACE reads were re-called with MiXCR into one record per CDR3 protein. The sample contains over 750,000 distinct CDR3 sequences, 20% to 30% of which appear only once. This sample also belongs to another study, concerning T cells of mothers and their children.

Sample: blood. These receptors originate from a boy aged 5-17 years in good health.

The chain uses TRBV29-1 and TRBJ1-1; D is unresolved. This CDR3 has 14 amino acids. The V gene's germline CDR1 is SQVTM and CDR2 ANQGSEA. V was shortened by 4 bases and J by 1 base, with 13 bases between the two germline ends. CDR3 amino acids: CSVVGLRRNTEAFF. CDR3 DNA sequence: TGCAGCGTTGTGGGTCTTCGAAGGAACACTGAAGCTTTCTTT.

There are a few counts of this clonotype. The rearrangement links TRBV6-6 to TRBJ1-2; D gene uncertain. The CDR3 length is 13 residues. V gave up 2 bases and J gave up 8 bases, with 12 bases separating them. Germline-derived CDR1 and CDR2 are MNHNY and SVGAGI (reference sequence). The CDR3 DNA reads TGTGCCAGCAGTTACCGAGGGCCCCGCGGCTACACCTTC. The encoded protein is CASSYRGPRGYTF.

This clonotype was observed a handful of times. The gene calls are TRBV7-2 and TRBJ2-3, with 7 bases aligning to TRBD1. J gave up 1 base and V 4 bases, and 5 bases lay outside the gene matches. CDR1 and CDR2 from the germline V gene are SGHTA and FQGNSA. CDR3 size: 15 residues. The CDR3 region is CASSSFGQGTDTQYF. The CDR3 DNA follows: TGTGCCAGCAGCTCGTTTGGACAGGGCACAGATACGCAGTATTTT.

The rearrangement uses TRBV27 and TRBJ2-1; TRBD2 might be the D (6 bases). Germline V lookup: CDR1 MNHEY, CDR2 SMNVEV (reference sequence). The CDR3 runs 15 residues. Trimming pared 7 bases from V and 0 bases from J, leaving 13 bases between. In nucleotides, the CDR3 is TGTGCCAGCAAATTCGATAGCGGCTCCTACAATGAGCAGTTCTTC. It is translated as CASKFDSGSYNEQFF.

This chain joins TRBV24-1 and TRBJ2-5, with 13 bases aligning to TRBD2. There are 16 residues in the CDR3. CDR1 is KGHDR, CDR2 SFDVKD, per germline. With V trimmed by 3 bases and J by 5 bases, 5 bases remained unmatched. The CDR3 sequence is CATSDPGLAGVETQYF. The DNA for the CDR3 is TGTGCCACCAGTGATCCCGGACTAGCGGGGGTGGAGACCCAGTACTTC.

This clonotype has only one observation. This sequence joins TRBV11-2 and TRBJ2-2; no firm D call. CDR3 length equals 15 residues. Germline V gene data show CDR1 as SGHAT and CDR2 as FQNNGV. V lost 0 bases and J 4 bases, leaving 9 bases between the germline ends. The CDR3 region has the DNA TGTGCCAGCAGCTTAGACCCCGGACGCACCGGGGAGCTGTTTTTT. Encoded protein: CASSLDPGRTGELFF.

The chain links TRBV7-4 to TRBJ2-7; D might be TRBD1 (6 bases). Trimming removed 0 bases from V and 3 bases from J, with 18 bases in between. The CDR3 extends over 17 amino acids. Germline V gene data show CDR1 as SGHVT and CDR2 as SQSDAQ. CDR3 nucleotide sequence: TGTGCCAGCAGCTTAGCCAGCGGCAGGGGTCGTTTCTACGAGCAGTACTTC. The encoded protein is CASSLASGRGRFYEQYF.

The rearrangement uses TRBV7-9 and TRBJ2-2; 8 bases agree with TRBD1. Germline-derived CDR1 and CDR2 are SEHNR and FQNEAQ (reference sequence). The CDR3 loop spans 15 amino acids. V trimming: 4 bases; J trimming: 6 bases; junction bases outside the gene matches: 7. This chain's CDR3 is CASSSRTGSSGELFF. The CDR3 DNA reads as TGTGCCAGCAGCTCCCGGACAGGGAGTTCCGGGGAGCTGTTTTTT.

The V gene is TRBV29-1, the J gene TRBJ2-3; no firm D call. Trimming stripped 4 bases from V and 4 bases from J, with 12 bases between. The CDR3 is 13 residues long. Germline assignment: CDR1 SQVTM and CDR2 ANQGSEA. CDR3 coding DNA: TGCAGCGTTGCTATAGTACTCGCAGATACGCAGTATTTT. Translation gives CSVAIVLADTQYF.

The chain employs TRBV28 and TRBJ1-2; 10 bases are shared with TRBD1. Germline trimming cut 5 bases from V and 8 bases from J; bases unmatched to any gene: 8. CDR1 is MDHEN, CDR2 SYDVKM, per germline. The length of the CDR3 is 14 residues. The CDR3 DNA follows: TGTGCCAGCAGTCTACCGGACAGGGGGGGAGGCTACACCTTC. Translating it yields CASSLPDRGGGYTF.

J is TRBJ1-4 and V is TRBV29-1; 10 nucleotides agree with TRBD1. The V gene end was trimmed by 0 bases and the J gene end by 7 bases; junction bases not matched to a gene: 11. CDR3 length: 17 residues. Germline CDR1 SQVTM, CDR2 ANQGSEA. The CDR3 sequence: CSVEDPRPGTGVEKLFF. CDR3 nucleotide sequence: TGCAGCGTTGAAGATCCTAGACCGGGGACAGGGGTTGAAAAACTGTTTTTT.

In DNA, the CDR3 is TGCAGTGCTAGAGATGCGGGGGCCTTCCAAGAGACCCAGTACTTC. Translated: CSARDAGAFQETQYF. The chain uses TRBV20-1 and TRBJ2-5; tentative D call: TRBD2 (7 bases). Germline assignment: CDR1 DFQATT and CDR2 SNEGSKA (reference sequence). V lost 0 bases and J lost 1, with 12 bases in between. This CDR3 is 15 amino acids long.

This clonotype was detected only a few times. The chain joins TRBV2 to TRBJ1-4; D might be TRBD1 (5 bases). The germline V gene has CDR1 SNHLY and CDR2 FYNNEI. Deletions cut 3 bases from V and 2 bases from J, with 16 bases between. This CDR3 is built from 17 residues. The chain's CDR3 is CASSDIGGRMTNEKLFF. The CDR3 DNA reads TGTGCCAGCAGTGATATCGGGGGAAGAATGACTAATGAAAAACTGTTTTTT. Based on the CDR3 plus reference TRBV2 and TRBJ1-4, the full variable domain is EPEVTQTPSHQVTQMGQEVILRCVPISNHLYFYWYRQILGQKVEFLVSFYNNEISEKSEIFDDQFSVERPDGSNFTLKIRSTKLEDSAMYFCASSDIGGRMTNEKLFFGSGTQLSVL.

The CDR3 spells CASKQGNTGELFF. CDR3 DNA sequence: TGCGCCAGCAAGCAGGGAAACACCGGGGAGCTGTTTTTT. The V gene is TRBV5-1, the J gene TRBJ2-2; TRBD1 is a possible D gene (5 bases). The germline V gene has CDR1 SGHRS and CDR2 YFSETQ. This CDR3 spans 13 amino acids. Trimming removed 6 bases at V and 2 bases at J, with 8 bases between.

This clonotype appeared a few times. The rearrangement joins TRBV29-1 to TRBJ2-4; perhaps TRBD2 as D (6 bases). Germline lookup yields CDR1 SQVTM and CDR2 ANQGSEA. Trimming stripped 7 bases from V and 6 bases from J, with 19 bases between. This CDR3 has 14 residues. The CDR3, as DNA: TGCAGCGCCGAGGGGTCGGGGGACGGAAACATTCAGTACTTC. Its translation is CSAEGSGDGNIQYF.

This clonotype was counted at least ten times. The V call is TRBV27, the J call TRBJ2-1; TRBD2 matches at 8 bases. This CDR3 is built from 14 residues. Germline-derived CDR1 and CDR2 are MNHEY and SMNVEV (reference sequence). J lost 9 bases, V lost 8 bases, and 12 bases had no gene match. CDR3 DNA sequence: TGTGCCAGCGGCCGAACTAGCGGTCACGGTGAGCAGTTCTTC. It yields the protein CASGRTSGHGEQFF.